The clone carrying this T cell receptor beta chain was recorded at least ten times. The sample belongs to a study of human T cells and chemical hapten exposure. Germline V gives CDR1 SGHTA, CDR2 FQGNSA. The ends were cut back, 6 bases at V and 0 bases at J, with 10 bases in the middle. The CDR3 consists of 14 residues. The time point here: patch test 2, 6 weeks after DPC sensitization. Documented treatment: therapeutic diphenylcyclopropenone sensitization with weekly scalp DPC. TCRdb processed the RACE reads anew with MiXCR; each CDR3 protein has one entry. The table lists around 50,000 distinct CDR3 sequences, over 9.5% of them singletons.

Specimen: whole blood, collected in connection with sensitization to the hapten diphenylcyclopropenone (DPC). This sequence joins TRBV7-2 and TRBJ2-3, with D possibly being TRBD2 (6 bases). This TCR was recovered from a woman between 50 and 59 years old with alopecia areata. Some clones in this sample may be carry-over from other donors' samples. This CDR3 is CASRSGLSTDTQYF. The CDR3, as DNA: TGTGCCAGCAGATCGGGACTTAGCACAGATACGCAGTATTTT.